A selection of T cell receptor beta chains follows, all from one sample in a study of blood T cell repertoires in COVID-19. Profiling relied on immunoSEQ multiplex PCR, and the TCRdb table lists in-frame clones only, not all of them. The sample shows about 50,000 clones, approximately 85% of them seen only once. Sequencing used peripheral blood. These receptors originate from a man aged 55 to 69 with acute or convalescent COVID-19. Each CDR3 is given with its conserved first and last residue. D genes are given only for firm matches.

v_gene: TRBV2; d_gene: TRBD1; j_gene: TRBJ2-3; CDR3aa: CASSEPDRGGDTQYF
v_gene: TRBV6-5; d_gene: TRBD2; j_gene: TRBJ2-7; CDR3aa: CASSYREGYEQYF
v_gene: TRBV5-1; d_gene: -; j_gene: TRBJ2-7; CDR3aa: CASSFRVTAGEQYF
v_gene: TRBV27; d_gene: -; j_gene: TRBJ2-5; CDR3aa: CASSLRGLLETQYF
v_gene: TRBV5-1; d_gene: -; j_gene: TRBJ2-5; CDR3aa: CASSLGQGVETQYF
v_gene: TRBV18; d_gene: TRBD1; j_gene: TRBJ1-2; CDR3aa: CASSPPGTGVSGYTF
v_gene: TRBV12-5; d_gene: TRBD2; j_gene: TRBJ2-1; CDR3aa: CASGTGTSASVGEQFF
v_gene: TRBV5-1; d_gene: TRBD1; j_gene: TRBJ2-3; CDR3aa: CASSPGDRVSDTQYF
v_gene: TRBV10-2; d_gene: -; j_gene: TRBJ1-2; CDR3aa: CASSEATANYGYTF
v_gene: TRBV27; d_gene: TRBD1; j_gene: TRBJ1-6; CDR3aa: CAGSADRSSSSYNSPLHF
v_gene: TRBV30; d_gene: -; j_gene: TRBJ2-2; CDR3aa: CAWNRQGTPTTGELFF
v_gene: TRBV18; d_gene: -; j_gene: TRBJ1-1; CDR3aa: CASSPSYPDTEAFF
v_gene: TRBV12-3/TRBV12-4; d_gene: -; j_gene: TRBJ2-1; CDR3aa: CASRVGVYEQFF
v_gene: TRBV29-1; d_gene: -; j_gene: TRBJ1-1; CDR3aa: CSVEGRPGFNTEAFF
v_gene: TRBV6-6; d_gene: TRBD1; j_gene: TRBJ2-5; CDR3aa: CASSQLGTGGSRWETQYF
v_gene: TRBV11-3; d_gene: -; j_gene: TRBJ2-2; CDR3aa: CASSLGGTNTGELFF
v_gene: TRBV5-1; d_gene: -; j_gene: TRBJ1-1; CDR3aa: CASSLGGGLNTEAFF
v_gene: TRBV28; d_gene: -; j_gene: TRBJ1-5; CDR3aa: CASSLWALSNQPQHF
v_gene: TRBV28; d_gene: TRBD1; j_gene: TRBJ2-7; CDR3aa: CASSPWTGNNEQYF
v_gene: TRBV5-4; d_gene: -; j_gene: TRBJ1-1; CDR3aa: CASSSKGSGGVNTEAFF
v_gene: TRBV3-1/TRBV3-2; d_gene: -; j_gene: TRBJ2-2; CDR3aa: CASSQVSGELFF
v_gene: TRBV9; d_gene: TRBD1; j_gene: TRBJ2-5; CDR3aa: CASSPTGLETQYF
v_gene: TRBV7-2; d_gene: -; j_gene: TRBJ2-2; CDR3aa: CASSLWSGGGTGELFF
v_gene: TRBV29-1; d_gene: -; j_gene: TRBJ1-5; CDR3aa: CSVAGGGGSDQHF
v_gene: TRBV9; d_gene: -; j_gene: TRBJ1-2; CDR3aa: CASSPGGDGYGYTF
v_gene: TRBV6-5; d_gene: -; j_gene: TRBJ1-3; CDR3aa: CASRTSSLENTIYF
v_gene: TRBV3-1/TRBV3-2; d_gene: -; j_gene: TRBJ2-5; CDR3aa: CASSLGGKGGETQYF
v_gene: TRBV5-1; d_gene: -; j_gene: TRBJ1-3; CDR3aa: CASSLHPAPGNTIYF
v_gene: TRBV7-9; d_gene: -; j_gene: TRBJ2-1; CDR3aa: CASSLSYSSYNEQFF
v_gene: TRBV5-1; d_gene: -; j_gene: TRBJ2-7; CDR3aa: CASSPFSGPYEQYF
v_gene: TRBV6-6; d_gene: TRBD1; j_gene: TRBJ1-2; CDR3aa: CASSPGTGVGYTF
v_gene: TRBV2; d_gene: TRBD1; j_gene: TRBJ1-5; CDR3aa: CASAGTGFNQPQHF
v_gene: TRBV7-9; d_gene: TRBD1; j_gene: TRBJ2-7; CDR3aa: CASSGYRGRGVSYEQYF
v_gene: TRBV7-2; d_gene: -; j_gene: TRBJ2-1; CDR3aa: CASSLGTLLKDEQFF
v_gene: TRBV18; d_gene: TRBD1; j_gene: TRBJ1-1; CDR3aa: CASSPPRTGVFAEAFF
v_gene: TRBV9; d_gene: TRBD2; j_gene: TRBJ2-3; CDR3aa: CASSVLAGGDTQYF
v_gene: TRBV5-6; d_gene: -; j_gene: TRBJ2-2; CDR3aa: CASSLYRFTGELFF
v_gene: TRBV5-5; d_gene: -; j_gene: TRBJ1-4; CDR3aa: CASSFPGKTNEKLFF
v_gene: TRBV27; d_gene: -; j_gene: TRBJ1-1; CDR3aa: CATRQIRTREYTEAFF
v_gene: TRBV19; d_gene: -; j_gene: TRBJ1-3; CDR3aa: CASRDTSGNTIYF
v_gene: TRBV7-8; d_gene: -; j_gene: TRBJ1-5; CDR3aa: CASSWSISYSNQPQHF
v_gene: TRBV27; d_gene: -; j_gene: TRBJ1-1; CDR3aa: CASRSSGAEAFF
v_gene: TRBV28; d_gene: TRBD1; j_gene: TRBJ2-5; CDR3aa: CASSLPRTGGQETQYF
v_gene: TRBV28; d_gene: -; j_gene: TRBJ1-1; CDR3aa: CASFRVDTEAFF
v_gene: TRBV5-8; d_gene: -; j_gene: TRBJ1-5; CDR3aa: CASSRGDYSNQPQHF
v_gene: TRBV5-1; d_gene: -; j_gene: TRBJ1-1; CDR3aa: CASSLSGAPEAFF
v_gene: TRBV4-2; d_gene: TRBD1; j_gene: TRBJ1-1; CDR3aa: CASSQVVGQGSYEAFF
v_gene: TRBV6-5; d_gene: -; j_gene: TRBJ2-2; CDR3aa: CASTRTGELFF
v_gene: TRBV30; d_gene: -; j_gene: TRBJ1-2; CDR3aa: CAWIADMTNYGYTF
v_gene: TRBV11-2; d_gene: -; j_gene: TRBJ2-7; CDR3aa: CASSLDHSRAYEQYF
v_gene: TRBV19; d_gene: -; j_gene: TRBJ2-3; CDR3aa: CAREGGSGLDTQYF